This passage covers 2 T cell receptor beta chains from one sample sequenced in a study of CD8 T cells in Susac syndrome. An input of about 0.45 to 1 ug of RNA was subjected to reverse transcription using random hexamers. MiXCR was run by TCRdb on the immunoSEQ multiplex PCR reads, yielding one entry per CDR3 protein. The sample includes approximately 110,000 distinct CDR3 sequences, more than 80% seen only once; the top ten take roughly 0.31%. The sequenced sample consisted of CD8+ T cells from PBMCs. These receptors all stem from a human donor with multiple sclerosis.

The gene calls are TRBV6-1 and TRBJ2-1; possible D gene TRBD1, 5 bases. This CDR3 has 12 residues. Trimming pared 10 bases from V and 7 bases from J, leaving 14 bases between. Germline values: CDR1 MNHNS, CDR2 SASEGT. Here the CDR3 reads CATLFAGNEQFF. DNA of the CDR3: TGTGCCACCCTCTTTGCAGGGAATGAGCAGTTCTTC.

The J gene is TRBJ2-7, the V gene TRBV4-1; 12 bases map to TRBD1. Germline loops: CDR1 MGHRA, CDR2 YSYEKL. The junction had 9 bases not matched to a gene; V was cut back by 0 bases and J by 6 bases. This CDR3 comprises 17 residues. CDR3 loop: CASSQDPGQGARGEQYF. The CDR3 DNA reads TGCGCCAGCAGCCAAGATCCGGGACAGGGGGCGCGTGGCGAGCAGTACTTC.